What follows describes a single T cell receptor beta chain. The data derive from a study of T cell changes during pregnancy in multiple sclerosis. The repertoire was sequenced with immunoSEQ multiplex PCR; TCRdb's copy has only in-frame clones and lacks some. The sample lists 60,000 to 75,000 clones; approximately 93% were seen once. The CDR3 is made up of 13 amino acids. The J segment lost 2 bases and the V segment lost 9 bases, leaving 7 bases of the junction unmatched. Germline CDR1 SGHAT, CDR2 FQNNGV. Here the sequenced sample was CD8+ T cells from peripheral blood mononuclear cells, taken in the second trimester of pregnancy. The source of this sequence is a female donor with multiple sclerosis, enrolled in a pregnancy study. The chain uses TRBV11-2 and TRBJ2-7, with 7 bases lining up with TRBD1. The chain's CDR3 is CASRQGPPYEQYF. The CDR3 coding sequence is TGTGCCAGTAGACAGGGCCCCCCCTACGAGCAGTACTTC.